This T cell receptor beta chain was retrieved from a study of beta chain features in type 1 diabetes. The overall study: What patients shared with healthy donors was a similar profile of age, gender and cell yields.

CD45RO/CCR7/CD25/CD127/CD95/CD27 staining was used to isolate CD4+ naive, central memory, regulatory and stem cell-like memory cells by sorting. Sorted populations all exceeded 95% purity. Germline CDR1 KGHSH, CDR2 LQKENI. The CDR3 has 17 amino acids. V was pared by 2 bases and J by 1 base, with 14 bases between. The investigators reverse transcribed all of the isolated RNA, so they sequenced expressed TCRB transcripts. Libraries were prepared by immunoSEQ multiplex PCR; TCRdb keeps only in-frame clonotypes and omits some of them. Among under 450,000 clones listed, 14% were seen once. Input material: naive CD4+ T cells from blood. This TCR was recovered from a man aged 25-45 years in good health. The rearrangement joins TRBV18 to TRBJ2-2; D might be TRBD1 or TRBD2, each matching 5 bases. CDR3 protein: CASSPRGAEVNTGELFF. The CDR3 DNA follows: TGTGCCAGCTCACCAAGAGGGGCGGAGGTGAACACCGGGGAGCTGTTTTTT.